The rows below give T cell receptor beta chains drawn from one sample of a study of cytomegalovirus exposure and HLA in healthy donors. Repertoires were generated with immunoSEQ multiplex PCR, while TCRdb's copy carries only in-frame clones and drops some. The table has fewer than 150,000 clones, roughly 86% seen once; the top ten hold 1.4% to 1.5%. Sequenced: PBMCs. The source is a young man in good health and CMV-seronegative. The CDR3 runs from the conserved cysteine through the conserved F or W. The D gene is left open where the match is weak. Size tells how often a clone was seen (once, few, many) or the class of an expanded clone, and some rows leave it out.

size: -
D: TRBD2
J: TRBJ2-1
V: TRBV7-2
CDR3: CASSLTPAGTSLEQFF
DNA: TGTGCCAGCAGCTTGACCCCGGCCGGGACTAGCCTTGAGCAGTTCTTC

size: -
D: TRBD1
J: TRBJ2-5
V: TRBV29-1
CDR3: CSVWTGETQYF
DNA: TGCAGCGTTTGGACAGGGGAGACCCAGTACTTC

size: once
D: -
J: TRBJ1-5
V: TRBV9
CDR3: CASSVDVGDQPQHF
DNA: TGTGCCAGCAGCGTAGATGTGGGCGATCAGCCCCAGCATTTT

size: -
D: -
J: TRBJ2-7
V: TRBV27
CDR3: CASSFRGRYEQYF
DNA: TGTGCCAGCAGTTTCAGGGGCCGCTACGAGCAGTACTTC

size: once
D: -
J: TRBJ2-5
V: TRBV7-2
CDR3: CASSLSLSSGQETQYF
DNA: TGTGCCAGCAGCTTATCCCTGAGTAGCGGCCAAGAGACCCAGTACTTC

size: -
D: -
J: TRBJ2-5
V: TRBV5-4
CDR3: CASRREETQYF
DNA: TGTGCCAGCAGAAGAGAAGAGACCCAGTACTTC

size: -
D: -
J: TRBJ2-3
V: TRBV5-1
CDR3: CASTWPPGTQYF
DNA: TGCGCCAGCACCTGGCCCCCAGGTACGCAGTATTTT

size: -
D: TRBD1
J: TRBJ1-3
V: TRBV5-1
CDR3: CASSLDRGPGNTIYF
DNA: TGCGCCAGCAGCTTGGACAGGGGGCCTGGAAACACCATATATTTT

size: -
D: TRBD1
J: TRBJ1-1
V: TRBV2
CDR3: CASSKGQGIIEAFF
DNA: TGTGCCAGCAGTAAGGGACAGGGGATTATAGAAGCTTTCTTT

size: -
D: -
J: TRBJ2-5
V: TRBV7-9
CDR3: CASSLIRGEQTQYF
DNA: TGTGCCAGCAGCTTGATCAGGGGGGAGCAGACCCAGTACTTC

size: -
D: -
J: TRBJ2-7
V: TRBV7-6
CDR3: CASSSDSSYEQYF
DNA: TGTGCCAGCAGTTCGGACAGCTCCTACGAGCAGTACTTC

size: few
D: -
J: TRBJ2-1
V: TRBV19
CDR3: CASSIRRDVFF
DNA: TGTGCCAGTAGTATACGGAGGGATGTGTTCTTC

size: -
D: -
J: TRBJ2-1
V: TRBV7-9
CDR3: CASSLGAAYNEQFF
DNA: TGTGCCAGCAGCTTAGGGGCAGCCTACAATGAGCAGTTCTTC

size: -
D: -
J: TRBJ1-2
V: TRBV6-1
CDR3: CASREDRTIGYTF
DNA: TGTGCCAGCAGGGAGGACAGAACTATCGGCTACACCTTC

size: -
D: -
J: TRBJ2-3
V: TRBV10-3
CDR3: CAALGGEADTQYF
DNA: TGTGCCGCTCTTGGGGGCGAAGCAGATACGCAGTATTTT

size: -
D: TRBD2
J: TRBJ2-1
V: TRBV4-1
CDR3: CASSQEPNEGTRNNEQFF
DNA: TGCGCCAGCAGCCAAGAACCCAACGAAGGGACTAGGAACAATGAGCAGTTCTTC

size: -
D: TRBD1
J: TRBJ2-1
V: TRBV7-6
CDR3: CASSTETGGQIYNEQFF
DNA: TGTGCCAGCAGCACCGAAACAGGGGGCCAAATATACAATGAGCAGTTCTTC

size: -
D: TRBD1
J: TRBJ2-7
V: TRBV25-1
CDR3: CASSGQGFSYEQYF
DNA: TGTGCCAGCAGTGGACAGGGTTTCTCCTACGAGCAGTACTTC

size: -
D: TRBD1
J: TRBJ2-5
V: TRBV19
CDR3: CASSGRTGDLETQYF
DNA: TGTGCCAGTAGCGGAAGGACAGGGGATTTGGAGACCCAGTACTTC

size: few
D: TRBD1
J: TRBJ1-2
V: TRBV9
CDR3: CASSPMGQGIDYGYTF
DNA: TGTGCCAGCAGCCCTATGGGACAGGGGATCGACTATGGCTACACCTTC

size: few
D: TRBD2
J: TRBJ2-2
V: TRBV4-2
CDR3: CASSQDFAGGPGELFF
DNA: TGTGCCAGCAGCCAAGATTTTGCGGGAGGGCCCGGGGAGCTGTTTTTT

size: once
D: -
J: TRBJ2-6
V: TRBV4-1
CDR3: CASSPGGALGANVLTF
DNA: TGCGCCAGCAGCCCTGGGGGGGCGCTTGGGGCCAACGTCCTGACTTTC

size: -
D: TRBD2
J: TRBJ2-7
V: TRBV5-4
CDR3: CASSYGLAGGPPEQYF
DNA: TGTGCCAGCAGCTATGGACTAGCGGGAGGGCCACCCGAGCAGTACTTC

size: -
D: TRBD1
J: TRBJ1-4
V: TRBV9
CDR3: CASSPGWDRINEKLFF
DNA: TGTGCCAGCAGCCCCGGATGGGACAGGATTAATGAAAAACTGTTTTTT

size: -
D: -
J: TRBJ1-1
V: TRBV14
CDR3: CASSQVYTEAFF
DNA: TGTGCCAGCAGCCAAGTCTACACTGAAGCTTTCTTT

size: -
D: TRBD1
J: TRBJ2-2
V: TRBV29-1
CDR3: CSVGTGGSTGELFF
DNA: TGCAGCGTTGGGACAGGGGGGAGCACCGGGGAGCTGTTTTTT

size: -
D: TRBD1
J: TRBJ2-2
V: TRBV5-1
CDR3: CASSDRDNTGELFF
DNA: TGCGCCAGCAGTGACAGGGATAACACCGGGGAGCTGTTTTTT

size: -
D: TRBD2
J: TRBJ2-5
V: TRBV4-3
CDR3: CASSQERLAGSETQYF
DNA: TGCGCCAGCAGCCAAGAACGGCTAGCGGGAAGTGAGACCCAGTACTTC

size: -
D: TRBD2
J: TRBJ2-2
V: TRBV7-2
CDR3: CASSLTSGGNTGELFF
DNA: TGTGCCAGCAGCCTCACTAGCGGGGGGAACACCGGGGAGCTGTTTTTT

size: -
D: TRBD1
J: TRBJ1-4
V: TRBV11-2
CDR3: CASSLAVVMDRVNEKLFF
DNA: TGTGCCAGCAGCTTAGCGGTTGTAATGGACAGGGTGAATGAAAAACTGTTTTTT

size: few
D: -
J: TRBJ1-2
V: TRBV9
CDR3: CASSPTGYGYTF
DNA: TGTGCCAGCAGCCCGACAGGCTATGGCTACACCTTC

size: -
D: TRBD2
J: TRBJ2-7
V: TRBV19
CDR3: CASSQTAGAYEQYF
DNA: TGTGCCAGTTCCCAAACGGCGGGAGCCTACGAGCAGTACTTC

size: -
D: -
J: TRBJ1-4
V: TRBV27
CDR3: CASSPRQFLANEKLFF
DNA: TGTGCCAGCAGTCCCCGACAGTTTTTAGCTAATGAAAAACTGTTTTTT

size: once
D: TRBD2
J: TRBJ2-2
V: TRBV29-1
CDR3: CSVELMGLHNTGELFF
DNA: TGCAGCGTTGAGTTAATGGGACTACACAACACCGGGGAGCTGTTTTTT

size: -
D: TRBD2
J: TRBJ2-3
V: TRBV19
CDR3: CASAGTSGGTTSDTQYF
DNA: TGTGCCAGTGCCGGGACTAGCGGGGGTACGACGTCAGATACGCAGTATTTT

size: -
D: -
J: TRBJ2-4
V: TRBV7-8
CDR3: CASSFSTDLNIQYF
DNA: TGTGCCAGCAGCTTCTCGACAGATTTAAACATTCAGTACTTC

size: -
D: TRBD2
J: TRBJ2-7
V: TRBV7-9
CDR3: CASSFGLAKNYEQYF
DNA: TGTGCCAGCAGCTTCGGACTAGCGAAAAACTACGAGCAGTACTTC

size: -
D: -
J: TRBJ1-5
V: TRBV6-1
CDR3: CASSTEGNQPQHF
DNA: TGTGCCAGCAGCACGGAGGGTAATCAGCCCCAGCATTTT

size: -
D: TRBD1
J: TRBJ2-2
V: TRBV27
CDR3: CASSHWAGTGQTGELFF
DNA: TGTGCCAGCAGTCATTGGGCCGGGACAGGGCAGACCGGGGAGCTGTTTTTT

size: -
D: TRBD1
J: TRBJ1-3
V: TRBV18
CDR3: CASSQQGAGNTIYF
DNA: TGTGCCAGCTCACAGCAGGGGGCCGGAAACACCATATATTTT

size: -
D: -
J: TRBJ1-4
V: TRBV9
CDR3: CASSVSQGWGEKLFF
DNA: TGTGCCAGCAGCGTATCCCAGGGATGGGGTGAAAAACTGTTTTTT

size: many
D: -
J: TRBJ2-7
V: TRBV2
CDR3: CASTGRPYEQYF
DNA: TGTGCCAGCACCGGGAGACCGTACGAGCAGTACTTC

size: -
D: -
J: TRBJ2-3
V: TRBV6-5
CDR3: CASKEGTDTQYF
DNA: TGTGCCAGCAAGGAGGGCACAGATACGCAGTATTTT

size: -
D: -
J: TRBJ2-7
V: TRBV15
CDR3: CATQLQGRIEQYF
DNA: TGTGCCACCCAGCTTCAGGGCAGGATCGAGCAGTACTTC

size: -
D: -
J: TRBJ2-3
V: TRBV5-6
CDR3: CASTGKTTDTQYF
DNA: TGTGCCAGCACCGGGAAGACCACAGATACGCAGTATTTT

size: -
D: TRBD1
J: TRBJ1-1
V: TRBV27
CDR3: CASQNGQVPNTEAFF
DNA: TGTGCCAGTCAAAATGGACAGGTGCCGAACACTGAAGCTTTCTTT

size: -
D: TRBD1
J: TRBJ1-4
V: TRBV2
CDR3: CASSGAGTGGLGEEFF
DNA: TGTGCCAGCAGCGGGGCCGGGACAGGGGGGCTCGGCGAGGAGTTTTTT

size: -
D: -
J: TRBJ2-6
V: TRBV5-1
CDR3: CASSLLSRTSSGANVLTF
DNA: TGCGCCAGCAGCCTCCTCAGTCGGACAAGCTCTGGGGCCAACGTCCTGACTTTC

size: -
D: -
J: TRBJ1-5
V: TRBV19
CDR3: CASSIEGAGQPQHF
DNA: TGTGCCAGTAGTATTGAAGGGGCAGGTCAGCCCCAGCATTTT

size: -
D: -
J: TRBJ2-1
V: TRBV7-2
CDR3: CASTRQRVGNEQFF
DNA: TGTGCCAGCACCCGCCAGCGGGTGGGCAATGAGCAGTTCTTC

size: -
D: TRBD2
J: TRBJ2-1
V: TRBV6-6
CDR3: CASTAGRYNEQFF
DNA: TGTGCCAGCACAGCGGGAAGGTACAATGAGCAGTTCTTC

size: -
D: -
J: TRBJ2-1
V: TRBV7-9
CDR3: CASSLAKPGEQFF
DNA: TGTGCCAGCAGCTTAGCGAAACCAGGAGAGCAGTTCTTC

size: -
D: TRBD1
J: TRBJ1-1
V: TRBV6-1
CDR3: CASSERGQGGTEAFF
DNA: TGTGCCAGCAGTGAGAGGGGACAGGGGGGCACTGAAGCTTTCTTT

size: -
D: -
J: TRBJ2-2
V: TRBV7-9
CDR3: CASPQLGAQNTGELFF
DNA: TGTGCCAGCCCCCAACTCGGAGCGCAGAACACCGGGGAGCTGTTTTTT

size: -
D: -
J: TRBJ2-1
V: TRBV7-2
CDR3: CASSPEVARGEQFF
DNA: TGTGCCAGCAGCCCCGAGGTAGCCCGCGGGGAGCAGTTCTTC

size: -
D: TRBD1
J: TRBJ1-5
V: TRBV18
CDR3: CASSAGQGKVQPQHF
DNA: TGTGCCAGCTCAGCAGGACAGGGGAAGGTTCAGCCCCAGCATTTT

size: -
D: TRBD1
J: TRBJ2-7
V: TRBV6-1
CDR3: CASITGTGGPYEQYF
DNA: TGTGCCAGCATAACCGGGACAGGGGGCCCGTACGAGCAGTACTTC

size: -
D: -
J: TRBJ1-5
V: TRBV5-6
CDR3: CASSTGTRNQPQHF
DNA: TGTGCCAGCAGCACCGGGACACGAAATCAGCCCCAGCATTTT